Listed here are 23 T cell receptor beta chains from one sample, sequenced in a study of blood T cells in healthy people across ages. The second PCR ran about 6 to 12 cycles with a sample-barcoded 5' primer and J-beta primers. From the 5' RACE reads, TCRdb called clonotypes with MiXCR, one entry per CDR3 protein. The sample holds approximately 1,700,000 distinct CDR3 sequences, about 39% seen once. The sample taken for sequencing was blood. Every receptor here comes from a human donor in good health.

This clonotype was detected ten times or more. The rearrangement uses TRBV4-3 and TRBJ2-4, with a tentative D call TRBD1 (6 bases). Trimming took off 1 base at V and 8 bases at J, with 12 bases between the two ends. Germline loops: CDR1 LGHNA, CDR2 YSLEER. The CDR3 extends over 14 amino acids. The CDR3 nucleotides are TGCGCCAGCAGCCAAGTGCCAGGGGCGTACATTCAGTACTTC. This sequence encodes CASSQVPGAYIQYF.

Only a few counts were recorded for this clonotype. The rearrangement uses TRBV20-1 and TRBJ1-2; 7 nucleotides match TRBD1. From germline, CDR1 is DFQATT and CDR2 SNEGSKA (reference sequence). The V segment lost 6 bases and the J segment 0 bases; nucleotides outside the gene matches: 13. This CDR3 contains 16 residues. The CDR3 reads CSAANHGDRTNYGYTF. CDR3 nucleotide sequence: TGCAGTGCCGCCAACCACGGGGACAGAACTAACTATGGCTACACCTTC.

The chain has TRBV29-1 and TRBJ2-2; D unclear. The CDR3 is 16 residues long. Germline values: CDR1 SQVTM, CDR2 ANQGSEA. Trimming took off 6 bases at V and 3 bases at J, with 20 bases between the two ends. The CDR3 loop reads CSVESGQAGDTGELFF. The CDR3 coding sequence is TGCAGCGTGGAGAGTGGGCAGGCTGGAGACACCGGGGAGCTGTTTTTT.

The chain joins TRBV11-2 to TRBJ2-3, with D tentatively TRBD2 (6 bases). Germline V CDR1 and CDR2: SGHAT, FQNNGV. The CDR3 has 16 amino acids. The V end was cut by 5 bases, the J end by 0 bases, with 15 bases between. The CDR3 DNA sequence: TGTGCCAGCAGCCCCCGGGGGAGCCCCAGCACAGATACGCAGTATTTT. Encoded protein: CASSPRGSPSTDTQYF.

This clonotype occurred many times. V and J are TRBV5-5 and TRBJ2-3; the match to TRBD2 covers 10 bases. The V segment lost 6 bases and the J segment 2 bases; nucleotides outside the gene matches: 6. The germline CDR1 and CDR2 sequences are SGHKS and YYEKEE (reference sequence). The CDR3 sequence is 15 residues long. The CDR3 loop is CASKGLALFTDTQYF. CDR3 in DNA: TGTGCCAGCAAGGGACTAGCGCTTTTCACAGATACGCAGTATTTT.

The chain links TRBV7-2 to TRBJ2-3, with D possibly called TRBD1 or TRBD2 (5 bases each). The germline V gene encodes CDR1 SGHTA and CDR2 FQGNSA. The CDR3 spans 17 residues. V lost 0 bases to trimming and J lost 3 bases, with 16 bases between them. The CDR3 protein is CASSLAPGRVWTDTQYF. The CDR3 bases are TGTGCCAGCAGCTTAGCACCGGGGCGGGTGTGGACAGATACGCAGTATTTT.

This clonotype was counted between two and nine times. In nucleotides, the CDR3 is TGTGCCACCAGTGGACGGGGAGAGGACTATGGCTACACCTTC. Translated: CATSGRGEDYGYTF. The chain uses TRBV24-1 and TRBJ1-2; D gene ambiguous. The CDR3 has 14 amino acids. CDR1 is KGHDR, CDR2 SFDVKD, per germline. With 5 bases removed from V and 3 bases from J, the gap between germline ends came to 12 bases.

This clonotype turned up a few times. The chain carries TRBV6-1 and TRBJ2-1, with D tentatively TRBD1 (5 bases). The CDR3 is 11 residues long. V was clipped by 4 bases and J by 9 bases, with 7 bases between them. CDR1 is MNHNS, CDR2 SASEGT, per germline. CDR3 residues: CASSARGEQFF. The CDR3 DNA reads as TGTGCCAGCAGTGCAAGGGGTGAGCAGTTCTTC.

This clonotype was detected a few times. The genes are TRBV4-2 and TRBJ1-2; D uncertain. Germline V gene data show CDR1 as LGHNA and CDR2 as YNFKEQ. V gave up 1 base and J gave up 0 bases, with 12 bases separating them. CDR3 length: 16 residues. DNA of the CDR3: TGTGCCAGCAGCCAAGTCTCCAACGCAGCTAACTATGGCTACACCTTC. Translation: CASSQVSNAANYGYTF.

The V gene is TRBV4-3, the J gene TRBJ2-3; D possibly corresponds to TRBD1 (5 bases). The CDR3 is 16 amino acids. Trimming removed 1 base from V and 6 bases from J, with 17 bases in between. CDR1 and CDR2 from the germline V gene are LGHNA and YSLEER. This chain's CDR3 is CASSQARGRAGDTQYF. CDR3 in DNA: TGCGCCAGCAGCCAAGCTAGGGGCAGGGCTGGGGATACGCAGTATTTT.

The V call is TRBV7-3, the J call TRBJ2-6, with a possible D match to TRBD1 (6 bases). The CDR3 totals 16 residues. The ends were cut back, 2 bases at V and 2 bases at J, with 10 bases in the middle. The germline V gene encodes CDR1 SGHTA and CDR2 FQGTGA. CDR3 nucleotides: TGTGCCAGCAGCTTACAACCAGGGGCTGGGGCCAACGTCCTGACTTTC. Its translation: CASSLQPGAGANVLTF. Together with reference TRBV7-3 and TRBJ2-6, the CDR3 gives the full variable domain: GAGVSQTPSNKVTEKGKYVELRCDPISGHTALYWYRQSLGQGPEFLIYFQGTGAADDSGLPNDRFFAVRPEGSVSTLKIQRTERGDSAVYLCASSLQPGAGANVLTFGAGSRLTVL.

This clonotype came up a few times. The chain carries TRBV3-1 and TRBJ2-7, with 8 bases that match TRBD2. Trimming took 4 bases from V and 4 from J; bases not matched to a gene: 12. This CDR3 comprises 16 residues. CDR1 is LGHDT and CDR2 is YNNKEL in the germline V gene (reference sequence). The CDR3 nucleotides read TGTGCCAGCAGCCTAGGACTCCGGGAGGGCGAGTACGAGCAGTACTTC. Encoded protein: CASSLGLREGEYEQYF.

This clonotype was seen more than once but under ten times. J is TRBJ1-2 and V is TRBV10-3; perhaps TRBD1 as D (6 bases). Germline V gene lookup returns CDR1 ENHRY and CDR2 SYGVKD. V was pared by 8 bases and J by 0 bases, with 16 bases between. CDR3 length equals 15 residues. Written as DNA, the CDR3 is TGTGCCATCTCCGGGACAAATTATTCTAACTATGGCTACACCTTC. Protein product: CAISGTNYSNYGYTF.

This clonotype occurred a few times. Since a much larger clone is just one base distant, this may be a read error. CDR3 bases: TGTGCCAGCTCGACGACAGGGGGCTGGGGCCACACCTTC. This translates into CASSTTGGWGHTF. The chain has TRBV7-9 and TRBJ1-2, with 10 nucleotides matching TRBD1. Germline V CDR1 and CDR2: SEHNR, FQNEAQ (reference sequence). The CDR3 runs 13 residues. V was pared by 8 bases and J by 12 bases, with 12 bases of the junction left unmatched.

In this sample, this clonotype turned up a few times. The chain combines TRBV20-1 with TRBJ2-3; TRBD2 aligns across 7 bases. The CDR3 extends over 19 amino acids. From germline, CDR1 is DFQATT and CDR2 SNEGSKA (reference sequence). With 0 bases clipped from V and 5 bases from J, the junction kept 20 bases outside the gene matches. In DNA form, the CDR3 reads TGCAGTGCTAGAGATTACAGGCAAGTTGAGAAGCGGGGAGAAGATACGCAGTATTTT. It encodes CSARDYRQVEKRGEDTQYF.

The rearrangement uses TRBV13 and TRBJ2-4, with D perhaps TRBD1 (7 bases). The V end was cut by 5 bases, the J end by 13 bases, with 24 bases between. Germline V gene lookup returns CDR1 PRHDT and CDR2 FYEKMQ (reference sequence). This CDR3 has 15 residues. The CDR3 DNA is TGTGCCAGCAGCCGGAGGGGACAGAAGATCTACGGGCAGTACTTC. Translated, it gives CASSRRGQKIYGQYF.

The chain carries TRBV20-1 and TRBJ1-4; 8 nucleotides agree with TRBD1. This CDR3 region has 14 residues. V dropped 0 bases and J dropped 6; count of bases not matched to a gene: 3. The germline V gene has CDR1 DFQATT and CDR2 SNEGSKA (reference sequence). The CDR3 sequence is CSARDPTGDEKLFF. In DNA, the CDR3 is TGCAGTGCTAGAGATCCGACAGGGGATGAAAAACTGTTTTTT.

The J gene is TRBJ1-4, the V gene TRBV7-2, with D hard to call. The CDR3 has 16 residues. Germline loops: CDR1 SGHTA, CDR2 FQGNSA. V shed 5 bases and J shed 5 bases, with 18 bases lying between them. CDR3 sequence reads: CASSHGPFTLNEKLFF. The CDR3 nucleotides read TGTGCCAGCAGCCACGGACCGTTCACACTCAATGAAAAACTGTTTTTT.

The CDR3 protein is CSAAAGGPGREQYF. As DNA, the CDR3 is TGCAGTGCAGCGGCGGGGGGGCCAGGACGCGAGCAGTACTTC. This rearrangement joins TRBV20-1 to TRBJ2-7, with 9 bases matching TRBD2. In germline, CDR1 is DFQATT, CDR2 SNEGSKA (reference sequence). This CDR3 comprises 14 residues. With V trimmed by 6 bases and J by 6 bases, 12 bases remained unmatched.

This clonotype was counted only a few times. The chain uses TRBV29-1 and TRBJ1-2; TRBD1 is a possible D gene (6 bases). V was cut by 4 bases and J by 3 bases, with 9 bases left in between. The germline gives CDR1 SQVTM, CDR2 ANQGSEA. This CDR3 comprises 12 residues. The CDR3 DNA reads TGCAGCGTTGTCAGACAGGACTATGGCTACACCTTC. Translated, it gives CSVVRQDYGYTF.

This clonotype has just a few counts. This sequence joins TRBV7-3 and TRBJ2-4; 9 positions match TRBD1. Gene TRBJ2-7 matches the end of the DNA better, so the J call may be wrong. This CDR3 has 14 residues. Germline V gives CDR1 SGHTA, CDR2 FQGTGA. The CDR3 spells CASSSGQGSDEQYF. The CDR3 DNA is TGTGCCAGCAGCTCCGGACAGGGGTCGGACGAGCAGTACTTC.

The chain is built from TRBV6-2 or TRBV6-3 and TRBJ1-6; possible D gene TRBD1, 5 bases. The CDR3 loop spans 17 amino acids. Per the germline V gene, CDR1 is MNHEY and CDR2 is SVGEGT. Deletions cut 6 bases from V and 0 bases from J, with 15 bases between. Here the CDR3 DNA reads TGTGCCAGCAGACCAGGGCCGTCTAGCTCCTATAATTCACCCCTCCACTTT. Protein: CASRPGPSSSYNSPLHF.

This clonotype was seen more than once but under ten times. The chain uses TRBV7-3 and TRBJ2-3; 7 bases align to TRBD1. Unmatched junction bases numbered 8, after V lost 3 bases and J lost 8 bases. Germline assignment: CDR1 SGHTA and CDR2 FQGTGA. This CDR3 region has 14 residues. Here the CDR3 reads CASSFTTSGGTQYF. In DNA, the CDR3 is TGTGCCAGCAGCTTCACTACTTCAGGGGGTACGCAGTATTTT.